The 2 T cell receptor beta chains given below trace back to one sample, sequenced in a study of cytomegalovirus exposure and HLA in healthy donors. The repertoire was sequenced with immunoSEQ multiplex PCR; TCRdb's copy has only in-frame clones and lacks some. The sample lists under 140,000 clones; roughly 90% were seen once. Sequenced material: PBMCs. The receptor set was obtained from a woman in her twenties or thirties in good health and CMV-seropositive.

The chain has TRBV6-4 and TRBJ2-2; 7 nucleotides align to TRBD2. The V segment lost 2 bases and the J segment 1 base; nucleotides outside the gene matches: 1. The CDR3 totals 15 residues. CDR1 is MRHNA, CDR2 SNTAGT, per germline. CDR3 region: CASSDGGGNTGELFF. Written as DNA, the CDR3 is TGTGCCAGCAGTGACGGCGGGGGGAACACCGGGGAGCTGTTTTTT.

The genes are TRBV6-5 and TRBJ2-2, with a weak D call TRBD2 (5 bases). V was cut by 10 bases and J by 1 base, with 13 bases left in between. Germline V gene data show CDR1 as MNHEY and CDR2 as SVGAGI. The CDR3 has 14 amino acids. CDR3 sequence reads: CATTQLVNTGELFF. The CDR3 DNA sequence: TGTGCCACCACGCAACTAGTGAACACCGGGGAGCTGTTTTTT.